These 9 T cell receptor beta chains share one sample of origin, sequenced in a study of blood T cell repertoires in COVID-19. Generated by immunoSEQ multiplex PCR, the TCRdb table keeps only in-frame clones and is missing some. The data contain 35,000 to 55,000 clones, more than 80% of them singletons. The sequenced sample was peripheral blood. These receptors were collected from a man in his 60s with active COVID-19.

V is TRBV18 and J is TRBJ1-5; TRBD1 matches 7 bases. Per germline, CDR1 KGHSH and CDR2 LQKENI. Unmatched junction bases numbered 11, after V lost 6 bases and J lost 6 bases. The CDR3 runs to 15 residues. DNA for the CDR3: TGTGCCAGCTCCCTCGACAGGGTTTTAGGTCAGCCCCAGCATTTT. Translation gives CASSLDRVLGQPQHF. Supplemented by reference TRBV18 and TRBJ1-5, the full variable domain reads NAGVMQNPRHLVRRRGQEARLRCSPMKGHSHVYWYRQLPEEGLKFMVYLQKENIIDESGMPKERFSAEFPKEGPSILRIQQVVRGDSAAYFCASSLDRVLGQPQHFGDGTRLSIL.

V is TRBV10-1 and J is TRBJ2-1, with 8 bases matching TRBD2. Germline V gene data show CDR1 as WNHNN and CDR2 as SYGVQD (reference sequence). This CDR3 has 15 amino acids. Trimming cost V 9 bases and J 0 bases; bases outside gene matches: 7. The CDR3 here is CASASGWSSYNEQFF. The CDR3 nucleotides read TGCGCCAGTGCTAGCGGGTGGAGCTCCTACAATGAGCAGTTCTTC.

The chain uses TRBV11-1 and TRBJ2-7; the D is unclear. This CDR3 is built from 13 residues. The ends were cut back, 1 base at V and 2 bases at J, with 6 bases in the middle. Per the germline V gene, CDR1 is SGHAT and CDR2 is FQDESV (reference sequence). CDR3 nucleotides: TGTGCCAGCAGCTTAGGGAGAACCTACGAGCAGTACTTC. It translates to CASSLGRTYEQYF.

The rearrangement links TRBV7-8 to TRBJ2-7; 8 nucleotides match TRBD1. The J segment lost 5 bases and the V segment lost 3 bases, leaving 6 bases of the junction unmatched. The CDR3 is made up of 14 amino acids. CDR1 and CDR2 from the germline V gene are SGHVS and FQNEAQ. The CDR3 sequence is CASSLDRVNHEQYF. In nucleotides, the CDR3 is TGTGCCAGCAGCTTGGACAGGGTAAACCACGAGCAGTACTTC.

V gene TRBV28 combines with J gene TRBJ1-2; no clear D gene. CDR3 length: 14 amino acids. CDR1 MDHEN and CDR2 SYDVKM come from the germline V gene. V gave up 7 bases and J gave up 1 base, with 13 bases separating them. The CDR3 loop reads CASTDPSGNYGYTF. CDR3 nucleotides: TGTGCCAGCACCGACCCCTCAGGTAACTATGGCTACACCTTC.

Here the CDR3 reads CASSYTRIFNSPLHF. The CDR3 DNA reads TGTGCCAGCAGTTATACTAGGATTTTTAATTCACCCCTCCACTTT. The chain combines TRBV6-2 or TRBV6-3 with TRBJ1-6; the D is unclear. CDR3 size: 15 residues. The germline V gene has CDR1 MNHEY and CDR2 SVGEGT. Trimming pared 3 bases from V and 6 bases from J, leaving 12 bases between.

The chain couples TRBV18 to TRBJ1-3, with a tentative D call TRBD1 (5 bases). The CDR3 loop spans 15 amino acids. Germline-derived CDR1 and CDR2 are KGHSH and LQKENI. Trimming left V 0 bases short and J 8 bases short, with 14 bases between. The CDR3 protein is CASSPPTGGYDTIYF. CDR3 in DNA: TGTGCCAGCTCACCACCAACAGGTGGATACGACACCATATATTTT. The full variable domain, completed using reference TRBV18 and TRBJ1-3, is NAGVMQNPRHLVRRRGQEARLRCSPMKGHSHVYWYRQLPEEGLKFMVYLQKENIIDESGMPKERFSAEFPKEGPSILRIQQVVRGDSAAYFCASSPPTGGYDTIYFGEGSWLTVV.

The genes are TRBV10-3 and TRBJ1-1, with a tentative D call TRBD1 (6 bases). The CDR3 length is 15 residues. Trimming left V 7 bases short and J 1 base short, with 16 bases between. Germline V gene sequence: CDR1 ENHRY, CDR2 SYGVKD. CDR3 DNA sequence: TGTGCCATCACCGAGAGGGAAGGGGGGAACACTGAAGCTTTCTTT. Protein: CAITEREGGNTEAFF.

The chain links TRBV18 to TRBJ2-3; 8 bases agree with TRBD1. This CDR3 is built from 12 residues. In germline, CDR1 is KGHSH, CDR2 LQKENI. V trimming: 3 bases; J trimming: 8 bases; junction bases outside the gene matches: 1. CDR3 in amino acids: CASSPDRVTQYF. The CDR3 region has the DNA TGTGCCAGCTCACCGGACAGGGTTACGCAGTATTTT.